The next 29 T cell receptor beta chains were all read from a single sample in a study of cytomegalovirus exposure and HLA in healthy donors. Some clones are missing from TCRdb's copy, which holds only in-frame ones; the method was immunoSEQ multiplex PCR. Of about 150,000 clones listed, over 90% are singletons. The material sequenced was PBMCs. The receptor source for this set is a man between 18 and 35 years old in good health and CMV-seropositive.

This clone was counted a single time. The V and J genes are TRBV7-2 and TRBJ1-5; D uncertain. CDR1 is SGHTA, CDR2 FQGNSA, per germline. The CDR3 covers 16 residues. Deletions cut 5 bases from V and 0 bases from J, with 14 bases between. CDR3 nucleotide sequence: TGTGCCAGCAGCCCGGCGGGCAGGAATAGCAATCAGCCCCAGCATTTT. This codes for CASSPAGRNSNQPQHF.

The rearrangement uses TRBV5-6 and TRBJ1-5, with D perhaps TRBD1 (6 bases). CDR3 length: 16 residues. Trimming stripped 2 bases from V and 3 bases from J, with 15 bases between. Germline values: CDR1 SGHDT, CDR2 YYEEEE. In nucleotides, the CDR3 is TGTGCCAGCAGCTTAAGTCCACAGGGCCTCAATCAGCCCCAGCATTTT. This encodes CASSLSPQGLNQPQHF.

On this clone itself: The same CDR3 arises from other DNA sequences in this sample as well. The J gene is TRBJ2-1, the V gene TRBV7-3; 11 bases are a match to TRBD2. The V and J ends lost 5 bases and 4 bases, in that order; junction bases with no gene match: 4. Germline CDR1 is SGHTA and CDR2 is FQGTGA. This CDR3 contains 15 residues. As DNA, the CDR3 is TGTGCCAGCAGCCTGGGACTAGCGGCGTACAATGAGCAGTTCTTC. Its translation is CASSLGLAAYNEQFF.

This clone was observed a single time. The CDR3 is CASSVVGHRDTEAFF. The CDR3 DNA reads TGTGCCAGCAGCGTAGTGGGGCACAGGGATACTGAAGCTTTCTTT. The gene calls are TRBV9 and TRBJ1-1, with a possible D match to TRBD1 (6 bases). The CDR3 spans 15 residues. V was trimmed by 0 bases and J by 5 bases, leaving 14 bases between them. CDR1 is SGDLS, CDR2 YYNGEE, per germline. Combining the CDR3 with reference TRBV9 and TRBJ1-1 gives the whole variable domain DSGVTQTPKHLITATGQRVTLRCSPRSGDLSVYWYQQSLDQGLQFLIQYYNGEERAKGNILERFSAQQFPDLHSELNLSSLELGDSALYFCASSVVGHRDTEAFFGQGTRLTVV.

The J gene is TRBJ2-1, the V gene TRBV30; TRBD2 aligns across 8 bases. The CDR3 is 13 residues long. Per the germline V gene, CDR1 is GTSNPN and CDR2 is SVGIG (reference sequence). V was clipped by 7 bases and J by 8 bases; unmatched bases: 10. The CDR3 sequence is CAFFGLARDEQFF. The DNA of the CDR3 is TGTGCCTTTTTCGGACTAGCTCGGGATGAGCAGTTCTTC.

The chain joins TRBV7-2 to TRBJ2-1; 11 bases line up with TRBD2. Germline lookup yields CDR1 SGHTA and CDR2 FQGNSA. V shed 5 bases, J shed 0 bases, and the junction held 6 bases outside the gene matches. The CDR3 extends over 17 amino acids. This CDR3 is CASSRLAGGLSYNEQFF. The CDR3 nucleotides read TGTGCCAGCAGCCGTCTAGCGGGAGGTCTCTCCTACAATGAGCAGTTCTTC. Looking up the rest from reference TRBV7-2 and TRBJ2-1 gives the full variable domain: GAGVSQSPSNKVTEKGKDVELRCDPISGHTALYWYRQSLGQGLEFLIYFQGNSAPDKSGLPSDRFSAERTGGSVSTLTIQRTQQEDSAVYLCASSRLAGGLSYNEQFFGPGTRLTVL.

DNA of the CDR3: TGTGCCAGCTTCCAAGAGGGACAGCCCGGACGGGGGAAGTACTTC. It encodes CASFQEGQPGRGKYF. The chain uses TRBV18 and TRBJ2-7; a possible D gene is TRBD1 (7 bases). The ends were cut back, 7 bases at V and 11 bases at J, with 27 bases in the middle. The CDR3 has 15 residues. Per germline, CDR1 KGHSH and CDR2 LQKENI.

Comments on this clone: Germline and junction disagree at one end, which may indicate a read error. The chain recombines TRBV18 with TRBJ1-1; D may be TRBD1 (6 bases). Germline-derived CDR1 and CDR2 are KGHSH and LQKENI. The CDR3 has 13 amino acids. This CDR3 is CASSPAGQSDAFF. The CDR3 bases are TGTGCCAGCTCACCGGCTGGACAGTCTGACGCTTTCTTT.

J is TRBJ1-2 and V is TRBV21-1. TRBV21-1 is a recognized pseudogene. This CDR3 is built from 12 residues. Written as DNA, the CDR3 is TGTGCCAGCAGCAAAGAAAACTGTGGCTACACCTTC. It codes for CASSKENCGYTF.

This clone has just a few counts. The chain employs TRBV28 and TRBJ1-6, with a weak D call TRBD1 (6 bases). Trimming took off 7 bases at V and 9 bases at J, with 19 bases between the two ends. Germline loops: CDR1 MDHEN, CDR2 SYDVKM. The CDR3 contains 15 residues. The CDR3 DNA sequence: TGTGCCAGCAAAGCCCAAGGGGGGGTAGGTTCACCCCTCCACTTT. This sequence encodes CASKAQGGVGSPLHF.

V is TRBV25-1 and J is TRBJ1-3; D remains unclear. The V gene lost 4 bases and the J gene lost 0 bases, with 4 bases spanning the gap. The CDR3 extends over 13 amino acids. CDR1 and CDR2 (germline): MGHDK, SYGVNS. The chain's CDR3 is CASSVNSGNTIYF. CDR3 DNA sequence: TGTGCCAGCAGTGTCAACTCTGGAAACACCATATATTTT.

CDR3 DNA: TGTGCCAGCTCACCACCGGGACAGCCTAATGAAAAACTGTTTTTT. Its translation is CASSPPGQPNEKLFF. V gene TRBV18 combines with J gene TRBJ1-4, with 7 bases lining up with TRBD1. The CDR3 runs 15 residues. V trimming: 0 bases; J trimming: 3 bases; junction bases outside the gene matches: 1. CDR1 is KGHSH and CDR2 is LQKENI in the germline V gene.

The chain is built from TRBV7-9 and TRBJ2-5; D uncertain. Germline values: CDR1 SEHNR, CDR2 FQNEAQ (reference sequence). Trimming left V 2 bases short and J 1 base short, with 8 bases between. The CDR3 covers 14 residues. CDR3: CASSLLGSQETQYF. DNA of the CDR3: TGTGCCAGCAGCTTATTGGGCAGCCAAGAGACCCAGTACTTC.

The V gene is TRBV27, the J gene TRBJ2-1; weak D call: TRBD1 (5 bases). CDR3 size: 13 residues. Germline CDR1 is MNHEY and CDR2 is SMNVEV (reference sequence). The V end lost 3 bases, the J end lost 6 bases, and 9 bases lay between the germline ends. The CDR3 nucleotides read TGTGCCAGCAGTTTGGGGCTAGGCAATGAGCAGTTCTTC. It encodes CASSLGLGNEQFF.

This clone was counted once. V gene TRBV5-1 combines with J gene TRBJ1-1; 7 bases are shared with TRBD1. Trimming took 0 bases from V and 2 from J; bases not matched to a gene: 7. The CDR3 is made up of 16 amino acids. Germline-derived CDR1 and CDR2 are SGHRS and YFSETQ. For the CDR3, the DNA is TGCGCCAGCAGCTTGGAAGGACAGGACACAAACACTGAAGCTTTCTTT. This translates into CASSLEGQDTNTEAFF.

The rearrangement links TRBV11-2 to TRBJ2-7; weak D call: TRBD2 (9 bases). Germline-derived CDR1 and CDR2 are SGHAT and FQNNGV. The CDR3 extends over 19 amino acids. With 4 bases removed from V and 3 bases from J, the gap between germline ends came to 28 bases. The CDR3, as DNA: TGTGCCAGCAGCTCCCCCAGACCAGGGGGCGCGGGAGGGAACTACGAGCAGTACTTC. This sequence encodes CASSSPRPGGAGGNYEQYF.

Points on this clone: At one of its ends the junction is not consistent with the germline gene, which may arise from a read error. The chain links TRBV18 to TRBJ1-2, with 7 bases that match TRBD1. The CDR3 contains 14 residues. Germline lookup yields CDR1 KGHSH and CDR2 LQKENI. Written as DNA, the CDR3 is TGTGCCAGCTCACCACGGGACCGGGACATTCGGGACAGCTTC. Translated: CASSPRDRDIRDSF.

The V and J genes are TRBV2 and TRBJ2-1; TRBD2 matches 13 bases. There are 13 residues in the CDR3. V gave up 5 bases and J gave up 15 bases; unmatched junction bases: 7. The germline gives CDR1 SNHLY, CDR2 FYNNEI. The CDR3 nucleotides read TGTGCCAGCAGTTTACTAGCGGGAGGGTCGTTGTTCTTC. Protein product: CASSLLAGGSLFF. Combining the CDR3 with reference TRBV2 and TRBJ2-1 gives the whole variable domain EPEVTQTPSHQVTQMGQEVILRCVPISNHLYFYWYRQILGQKVEFLVSFYNNEISEKSEIFDDQFSVERPDGSNFTLKIRSTKLEDSAMYFCASSLLAGGSLFFGPGTRLTVL.

The chain links TRBV7-6 to TRBJ1-3; 8 bases align to TRBD1. J lost 4 bases, V lost 5 bases, and 10 bases had no gene match. Germline assignment: CDR1 SGHVS and CDR2 FNYEAQ. CDR3 length equals 16 residues. CDR3 nucleotides: TGTGCCAGCAGCCCGGGGACAGGCAGATACGGAAACACCATATATTTT. It specifies CASSPGTGRYGNTIYF.

This clone was seen only once. The chain couples TRBV7-8 to TRBJ1-2, with TRBD1 identical over 11 bases. Unmatched junction bases numbered 3, after V lost 5 bases and J lost 4 bases. CDR3 length: 14 amino acids. CDR1 is SGHVS, CDR2 FQNEAQ, per germline. The CDR3 bases are TGTGCCAGCAGCAAGGGACAGGGGGGCTATGGCTACACCTTC. It specifies CASSKGQGGYGYTF. Variable domain in full (rest from reference TRBV7-8 and TRBJ1-2): GAGVSQSPRYKVAKRGQDVALRCDPISGHVSLFWYQQALGQGPEFLTYFQNEAQLDKSGLPSDRFFAERPEGSVSTLKIQRTQQEDSAVYLCASSKGQGGYGYTFGSGTRLTVV.

The rearrangement uses TRBV2 and TRBJ2-7; 8 bases align to TRBD2. V was pared by 6 bases and J by 0 bases, with 4 bases of the junction left unmatched. Germline-derived CDR1 and CDR2 are SNHLY and FYNNEI. The CDR3 has 14 residues. CDR3 bases: TGTGCCAGCAGGACTAGCGAAAGCTCCTACGAGCAGTACTTC. This gives the protein CASRTSESSYEQYF.

The chain links TRBV5-1 to TRBJ2-6, with D maybe TRBD1 (5 bases). Germline loops: CDR1 SGHRS, CDR2 YFSETQ. This CDR3 region has 15 residues. V lost 7 bases and J 1 base, leaving 12 bases between the germline ends. The CDR3 is CASEPQGSGANVLTF. In DNA form, the CDR3 reads TGCGCCAGCGAGCCGCAGGGATCTGGGGCCAACGTCCTGACTTTC.

This chain links TRBV5-4 with TRBJ2-1, with 8 bases that match TRBD1. This CDR3 comprises 15 residues. V dropped 4 bases and J dropped 9; count of bases not matched to a gene: 12. CDR1 is SGHNT and CDR2 is YYREEE in the germline V gene (reference sequence). In nucleotides, the CDR3 is TGTGCCAGCAGCCCGACAGGGGACGCGCATGGTGAGCAGTTCTTC. Amino acids: CASSPTGDAHGEQFF.

This clone has just one count. V and J are TRBV5-6 and TRBJ2-5, with a possible D match to TRBD1 (5 bases). The V end lost 4 bases, the J end lost 5 bases, and 15 bases lay between the germline ends. Germline assignment: CDR1 SGHDT and CDR2 YYEEEE. This CDR3 is built from 14 residues. The CDR3 DNA sequence: TGTGCCAGCAGCCCCGACGGTGGGGCCGAGACCCAGTACTTC. This gives the protein CASSPDGGAETQYF. Filled out from reference TRBV5-6 and TRBJ2-5, the complete variable domain reads DAGVTQSPTHLIKTRGQQVTLRCSPKSGHDTVSWYQQALGQGPQFIFQYYEEEERQRGNFPDRFSGHQFPNYSSELNVNALLLGDSALYLCASSPDGGAETQYFGPGTRLLVL.

This chain joins TRBV4-2 and TRBJ2-6, with D maybe TRBD2 (5 bases). CDR1 is LGHNA and CDR2 is YNFKEQ in the germline V gene. The V gene lost 1 base and the J gene lost 0 bases, with 10 bases spanning the gap. This CDR3 spans 17 amino acids. CDR3 sequence (DNA): TGTGCCAGCAGCCAAGGGACGGACTTCTCTGGGGCCAACGTCCTGACTTTC. Translating it yields CASSQGTDFSGANVLTF.

The chain is built from TRBV2 and TRBJ2-2; D gene unclear. This CDR3 is built from 15 residues. The V gene's germline CDR1 is SNHLY and CDR2 FYNNEI. V was clipped by 4 bases and J by 7 bases, with 16 bases between them. CDR3 region: CASSAQISVIGELFF. Here the CDR3 DNA reads TGTGCCAGCAGTGCCCAGATCTCCGTTATCGGGGAGCTGTTTTTT.

V is TRBV27 and J is TRBJ2-1; 9 positions agree with TRBD1. V shed 3 bases and J 6 bases; nucleotides not matched to a gene: 3. This CDR3 is 14 amino acids long. Germline lookup yields CDR1 MNHEY and CDR2 SMNVEV (reference sequence). CDR3 sequence: CASSLGQGGNEQFF. CDR3 bases: TGTGCCAGCAGTTTGGGACAGGGAGGCAATGAGCAGTTCTTC.

The chain employs TRBV5-1 and TRBJ2-7; 8 bases line up with TRBD1. Germline CDR1 is SGHRS and CDR2 is YFSETQ. Germline trimming cut 2 bases from V and 3 bases from J; bases unmatched to any gene: 4. This CDR3 is built from 14 residues. CDR3 protein: CASSFWDRSYEQYF. The CDR3 DNA reads TGCGCCAGCAGCTTTTGGGACAGGAGCTACGAGCAGTACTTC.

The gene calls are TRBV7-2 and TRBJ2-7; TRBD1 aligns across 7 bases. The V and J ends lost 2 bases and 5 bases, in that order; junction bases with no gene match: 18. This CDR3 comprises 18 residues. Germline loops: CDR1 SGHTA, CDR2 FQGNSA. The CDR3 bases are TGTGCCAGCAGCTTAAGCCCCCCTTACAGGGGTCCCACCCACGAGCAGTACTTC. This sequence encodes CASSLSPPYRGPTHEQYF.